The 8 T cell receptor beta chains in this list originate from one sample, sequenced in a study of T cell responses to AZD1222 COVID-19 vaccine (dated by TCRdb to about 2021). According to the study, the label for this sample's time point signals: about 28 days (+/-7) after the second vaccine dose. The library was produced with the immunoSEQ multiplex PCR assay. Imported from immuneACCESS, the table was reduced by TCRdb to in-frame sequences with V and J called. These copies leave out some clones; in studies compared against another copy, an unresolved V gene accounts for under half, and the cause of the remainder is not known. This sample gives some 98,000 clones in total; roughly 83% of them show up just once. The ten largest clonotypes hold more than 13% of the sample. The sample consisted of peripheral blood, taken 28 days after the second AZD1222 dose. These receptors all come from an adult who received the AZD1222 COVID-19 vaccine.

The rearrangement uses TRBV4-1 and TRBJ1-4, with D perhaps matching TRBD1 (6 bases). Trimming cost V 0 bases and J 1 base, with 12 bases left between them. The CDR3 length is 17 residues. Germline V lookup: CDR1 MGHRA, CDR2 YSYEKL. CDR3 residues: CASSQDFRTETNEKLFF. The CDR3 region has the DNA TGCGCCAGCAGCCAAGATTTTAGGACAGAAACTAATGAAAAACTGTTTTTT.

The chain combines TRBV5-4 with TRBJ2-2; a possible D gene is TRBD1 (6 bases). Germline V gives CDR1 SGHNT, CDR2 YYREEE (reference sequence). The V and J ends lost 4 bases and 6 bases respectively, with 16 bases between them. This CDR3 has 15 residues. The CDR3 loop reads CASSPLQGAAGELFF. CDR3 coding DNA: TGTGCCAGCAGCCCCTTACAGGGAGCTGCCGGGGAGCTGTTTTTT.

This sequence joins TRBV7-2 and TRBJ2-7, with 10 bases identical to TRBD2. The germline V gene encodes CDR1 SGHTA and CDR2 FQGNSA. The CDR3 extends over 14 amino acids. V lost 7 bases, J lost 3 bases, and 6 bases stayed unmatched. In nucleotides, the CDR3 is TGTGCCAGCATCGGGGCTAGCGGGAGCTACGAGCAGTACTTC. Translation gives CASIGASGSYEQYF.

CDR3 coding DNA: TGTGCCAGCAGCCCTTGGACACTAGCTGCTCTCAATGAGCAGTTCTTC. Amino acids: CASSPWTLAALNEQFF. The genes are TRBV14 and TRBJ2-1; D perhaps matches TRBD2 (6 bases). The V end was cut by 4 bases, the J end by 6 bases, with 19 bases between. The CDR3 runs 16 residues. The germline gives CDR1 SGHDN, CDR2 FVKESK.

The rearrangement links TRBV6-1 to TRBJ1-2, with TRBD1 matching over 7 bases. The CDR3 extends over 15 amino acids. Germline V lookup: CDR1 MNHNS, CDR2 SASEGT. V shed 3 bases, J shed 2 bases, and the junction held 6 bases outside the gene matches. The CDR3 spells CASSEPGQRNYGYTF. CDR3 nucleotides: TGTGCCAGCAGTGAGCCGGGACAGAGAAACTATGGCTACACCTTC.

This rearrangement joins TRBV9 to TRBJ2-5; the match to TRBD2 covers 7 bases. V gave up 5 bases and J gave up 5 bases; unmatched junction bases: 9. This CDR3 region has 14 residues. CDR1 is SGDLS and CDR2 is YYNGEE in the germline V gene. The chain's CDR3 is CASSAGTNSETQYF. CDR3 bases: TGTGCCAGCAGTGCCGGGACTAATAGCGAGACCCAGTACTTC. The complete variable domain, with remaining parts taken from reference TRBV9 and TRBJ2-5, reads DSGVTQTPKHLITATGQRVTLRCSPRSGDLSVYWYQQSLDQGLQFLIQYYNGEERAKGNILERFSAQQFPDLHSELNLSSLELGDSALYFCASSAGTNSETQYFGPGTRLLVL.

The chain recombines TRBV7-8 with TRBJ2-5; D is ambiguous. CDR3 length: 12 residues. CDR1 and CDR2 from the germline V gene are SGHVS and FQNEAQ. V gave up 5 bases and J gave up 6 bases, with 10 bases separating them. CDR3 amino acids: CASSPGWKTQYF. The CDR3 DNA reads as TGTGCCAGCAGCCCTGGGTGGAAGACCCAGTACTTC. Full variable domain (outside the CDR3, taken from reference TRBV7-8 and TRBJ2-5): GAGVSQSPRYKVAKRGQDVALRCDPISGHVSLFWYQQALGQGPEFLTYFQNEAQLDKSGLPSDRFFAERPEGSVSTLKIQRTQQEDSAVYLCASSPGWKTQYFGPGTRLLVL.

The chain joins TRBV12-3 or TRBV12-4 to TRBJ1-2; 7 bases match TRBD1. The CDR3 length is 13 residues. V lost 6 bases to trimming and J lost 2 bases; unmatched junction nucleotides: 3. The CDR3 spells CASSTTGNYGYTF. CDR3 coding DNA: TGTGCCAGCAGCACGACAGGGAACTATGGCTACACCTTC.